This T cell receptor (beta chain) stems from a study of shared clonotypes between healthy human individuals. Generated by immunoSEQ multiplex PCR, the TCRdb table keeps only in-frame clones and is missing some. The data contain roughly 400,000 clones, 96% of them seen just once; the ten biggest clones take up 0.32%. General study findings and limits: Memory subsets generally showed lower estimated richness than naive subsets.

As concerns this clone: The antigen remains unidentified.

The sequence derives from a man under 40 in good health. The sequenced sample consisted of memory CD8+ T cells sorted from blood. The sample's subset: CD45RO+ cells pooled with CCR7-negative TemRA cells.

CDR3 loop: CASSLNGGRNNEQFF. In DNA form, the CDR3 reads TGTGCCAGCAGCTTAAACGGCGGGAGGAACAATGAGCAGTTCTTC. The genes are TRBV7-3 and TRBJ2-1; 8 bases match TRBD2. V lost 1 base to trimming and J lost 5 bases; unmatched junction nucleotides: 4. Germline CDR1 is SGHTA and CDR2 is FQGTGA. This CDR3 region has 15 residues.